The clone carrying this TCR beta chain was detected once. This sample was taken from a study of blood T cell repertoires in COVID-19. Overall study: Acute and convalescent COVID-19 specimens originated in the United States, Italy and Spain. The analysed material was cDNA or gDNA that came from T cells, B-cell-depleted T cells, or PBMCs.

Clones were read by immunoSEQ multiplex PCR, and TCRdb kept only the in-frame ones, dropping some. Altogether some 64,000 clones are present, 70% to 90% being singletons, with the ten largest covering 3.5%. From germline, CDR1 is LNHDA and CDR2 SQIVND (reference sequence). This CDR3 spans 18 amino acids. The junction had 11 bases not matched to a gene; V was cut back by 1 base and J by 5 bases. J is TRBJ2-2 and V is TRBV19; 9 bases align to TRBD2. The TCR comes from a man over 45 with active COVID-19. Sequenced input: peripheral blood. The CDR3 reads CASSIGWGLASATGELFF. The CDR3 DNA reads as TGTGCCAGTAGTATAGGGTGGGGACTAGCCTCGGCGACCGGGGAGCTGTTTTTT.